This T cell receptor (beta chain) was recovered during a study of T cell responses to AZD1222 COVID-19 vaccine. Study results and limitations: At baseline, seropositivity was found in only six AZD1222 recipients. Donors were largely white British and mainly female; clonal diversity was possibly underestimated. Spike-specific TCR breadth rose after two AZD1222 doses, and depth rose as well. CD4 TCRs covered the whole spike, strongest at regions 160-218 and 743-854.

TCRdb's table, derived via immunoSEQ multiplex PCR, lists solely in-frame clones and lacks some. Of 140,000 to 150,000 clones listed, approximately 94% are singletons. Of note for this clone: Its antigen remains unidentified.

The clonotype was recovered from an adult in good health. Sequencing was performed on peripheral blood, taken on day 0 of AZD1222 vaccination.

The CDR3 is CASTWDRGFWQFF. The CDR3 bases are TGTGCCAGCACCTGGGACAGGGGTTTTTGGCAGTTCTTC. This chain uses TRBV12-3 or TRBV12-4 with TRBJ2-1; 10 nucleotides line up with TRBD1. The CDR3 loop spans 13 amino acids. V shed 7 bases, J shed 12 bases, and the junction held 9 bases outside the gene matches.